Following are 21 T cell receptor beta chains from one sample sequenced in a study of T cells in localized non-small cell lung cancer. The method was immunoSEQ multiplex PCR; TCRdb's version includes in-frame clones alone and lacks a portion of them. The repertoire holds about 990 clones, with 35% to 45% as singletons. This material consisted of normal lung tissue next to the tumor, taken before any cancer treatment. These receptors originate from a man between 40 and 75 years old with stage III lung adenocarcinoma.

The J gene is TRBJ1-2, the V gene TRBV18; TRBD1 agrees at 7 bases. The CDR3 covers 14 residues. Germline V gives CDR1 KGHSH, CDR2 LQKENI. Germline trimming cut 0 bases from V and 3 bases from J; bases unmatched to any gene: 1. CDR3 nucleotide sequence: TGTGCCAGCTCACCACCGGGACAGTACTATGGCTACACCTTC. This gives the protein CASSPPGQYYGYTF.

The rearrangement uses TRBV25-1 and TRBJ2-1; D might be TRBD2 (7 bases). The ends were cut back, 3 bases at V and 3 bases at J, with 21 bases in the middle. Germline CDR1 reads MGHDK; CDR2 reads SYGVNS. The CDR3 totals 18 residues. The CDR3 region has the DNA TGTGCCAGCAGTGACGCTTTAACCGGGGGGCCTTACTACAATGAGCAGTTCTTC. Translation: CASSDALTGGPYYNEQFF.

This sequence joins TRBV28 and TRBJ2-3; 8 bases align to TRBD1. The CDR3 runs 14 residues. V was clipped by 7 bases and J by 4 bases; unmatched bases: 7. Germline-derived CDR1 and CDR2 are MDHEN and SYDVKM. CDR3 nucleotides: TGTGCCAGCACAAGGACAGGGTTGCCAGATACGCAGTATTTT. Translation: CASTRTGLPDTQYF.

By share, this clone counts as medium-sized. The chain joins TRBV11-3 to TRBJ1-2; no definite D call. This CDR3 contains 16 residues. Germline CDR1 reads SGHNT; CDR2 reads YENEEA. Deletions cut 3 bases from V and 1 base from J, with 15 bases between. DNA for the CDR3: TGTGCCAGCAGCTTGGCCAATGGGAGCCGTAACTATGGCTACACCTTC. Its protein is CASSLANGSRNYGYTF.

This clone appeared a few times. The chain combines TRBV6-8 with TRBJ2-5; 8 nucleotides match TRBD1. Germline V gene data show CDR1 as MNHGY and CDR2 as SAAAGT. This CDR3 spans 14 amino acids. After removal of 6 bases from V and 4 bases from J, the junction contained 7 bases not matched to a gene. The CDR3 sequence: CASRDPGGVETQYF. CDR3 nucleotide sequence: TGTGCCAGCAGAGACCCAGGGGGCGTAGAGACCCAGTACTTC.

The CDR3 protein is CASRGSTDTQYF. The CDR3 DNA reads as TGTGCCAGCAGGGGATCCACAGATACGCAGTATTTT. The V gene is TRBV6-8, the J gene TRBJ2-3; D remains unclear. The CDR3 has 12 residues. The germline V gene encodes CDR1 MNHGY and CDR2 SAAAGT. Deletions cut 6 bases from V and 2 bases from J, with 6 bases between.

V gene TRBV6-8 combines with J gene TRBJ2-2, with D tentatively TRBD2 (7 bases). CDR1 is MNHGY, CDR2 SAAAGT, per germline. With 2 bases removed from V and 6 bases from J, the gap between germline ends came to 10 bases. The CDR3 sequence is 14 residues long. The CDR3 region has the DNA TGTGCCAGCAGTTACGGCGGGGGCTCCGGGGAGCTGTTTTTT. Its protein product is CASSYGGGSGELFF.

This clone occurred once. This sequence joins TRBV28 and TRBJ1-1, with 10 positions matching TRBD1. The germline CDR1 and CDR2 sequences are MDHEN and SYDVKM. CDR3 length equals 17 residues. J gave up 0 bases and V 5 bases, and 9 bases lay outside the gene matches. CDR3 DNA: TGTGCCAGCAGTACTACGGACAGGGGGGTTATGAACACTGAAGCTTTCTTT. Encoded protein: CASSTTDRGVMNTEAFF.

This clone has just a few counts. J is TRBJ2-6 and V is TRBV9; D gene uncertain. V lost 3 bases and J lost 0, with 7 bases in between. CDR1 is SGDLS, CDR2 YYNGEE, per germline. CDR3 length: 15 residues. The CDR3: CASSATASGANVLTF. The CDR3 nucleotides are TGTGCCAGCAGCGCCACAGCCTCTGGGGCCAACGTCCTGACTTTC.

This clone rates as medium-sized. This chain links TRBV6-8 with TRBJ2-3, with D unclear. The CDR3 spans 13 residues. Germline lookup yields CDR1 MNHGY and CDR2 SAAAGT. V lost 5 bases to trimming and J lost 3 bases, with 9 bases between them. The CDR3 sequence: CASSDTETDTQYF. The CDR3 DNA reads TGTGCCAGCAGTGATACGGAGACAGATACGCAGTATTTT.

The rearrangement uses TRBV18 and TRBJ1-5; D is uncertain. The CDR3 has 15 residues. V lost 6 bases and J 7 bases, leaving 19 bases between the germline ends. The V gene's germline CDR1 is KGHSH and CDR2 LQKENI. The CDR3 DNA reads as TGTGCCAGCTCTAACTCGGGGATAAGAAGCCAGCCCCAGCATTTT. Amino acids: CASSNSGIRSQPQHF.

The chain carries TRBV19 and TRBJ2-7; the D gene could be TRBD1 or TRBD2 (6 bases each). Germline loops: CDR1 LNHDA, CDR2 SQIVND (reference sequence). The CDR3 consists of 14 residues. The V end was cut by 3 bases, the J end by 2 bases, with 11 bases between. For the CDR3, the DNA is TGTGCCAGTAGTATCGATAGGGGGGCCTACGAGCAGTACTTC. Translated: CASSIDRGAYEQYF.

This chain connects TRBV28 to TRBJ2-5; D possibly corresponds to TRBD1 (5 bases). Germline CDR1 and CDR2: MDHEN and SYDVKM. The V end lost 6 bases, the J end lost 5 bases, and 19 bases lay between the germline ends. The length of the CDR3 is 15 residues. Here the CDR3 reads CASSPADQGRETQYF. CDR3 in DNA: TGTGCCAGCAGCCCCGCGGACCAGGGTCGGGAGACCCAGTACTTC.

The V call is TRBV19, the J call TRBJ2-3; D uncertain. The CDR3 is 13 residues long. With 7 bases removed from V and 2 bases from J, the gap between germline ends came to 10 bases. Germline assignment: CDR1 LNHDA and CDR2 SQIVND (reference sequence). DNA of the CDR3: TGTGCCAGTAAATGGGTAAACACAGATACGCAGTATTTT. It encodes CASKWVNTDTQYF.

The genes are TRBV29-1 and TRBJ2-1; the D gene is possibly TRBD1 (5 bases). The germline V gene encodes CDR1 SQVTM and CDR2 ANQGSEA. The CDR3 runs to 12 residues. The V end was cut by 3 bases, the J end by 8 bases, with 11 bases between. CDR3 sequence (DNA): TGCAGCGTTGATAAGGGGCTCGATGAGCAGTTCTTC. Its translation: CSVDKGLDEQFF.

The V and J genes are TRBV11-3 and TRBJ2-5; D unresolved. The germline gives CDR1 SGHNT, CDR2 YENEEA. The CDR3 runs 15 residues. Trimming removed 5 bases from V and 7 bases from J, with 20 bases in between. The CDR3 DNA reads as TGTGCCAGCAGCCGACCGAGTACCAACGGTGGGACCCAGTACTTC. Protein product: CASSRPSTNGGTQYF.

Relative to its sample, this clone is hyperexpanded. The genes are TRBV4-1 and TRBJ2-1; TRBD2 agrees at 8 bases. Germline assignment: CDR1 MGHRA and CDR2 YSYEKL. This CDR3 region has 15 residues. Trimming at V came to 0 bases and at J to 3 bases, leaving 1 base not matched to a gene. CDR3 amino acids: CASSQDTSGYNEQFF. CDR3 DNA sequence: TGCGCCAGCAGCCAAGATACTAGCGGCTACAATGAGCAGTTCTTC.

The chain has TRBV19 and TRBJ2-5; D gene uncertain. From germline, CDR1 is LNHDA and CDR2 SQIVND (reference sequence). This CDR3 has 14 amino acids. The V gene lost 10 bases and the J gene lost 4 bases, with 19 bases spanning the gap. Here the CDR3 reads CATLAPSDGETQYF. The CDR3 DNA follows: TGTGCCACCCTCGCGCCCTCCGACGGAGAGACCCAGTACTTC.

This clone was counted only a few times. This chain uses TRBV6-8 with TRBJ2-1, with a possible D match to TRBD2 (6 bases). V was cut by 4 bases and J by 2 bases, with 12 bases left in between. Germline assignment: CDR1 MNHGY and CDR2 SAAAGT. CDR3 size: 15 residues. CDR3 DNA sequence: TGTGCCAGCAGTTTGCGACTAGAGACCTACAATGAGCAGTTCTTC. Translation gives CASSLRLETYNEQFF.

The sample holds a few counts of this clone. The J gene is TRBJ2-5, the V gene TRBV11-3; 8 positions agree with TRBD2. Per germline, CDR1 SGHNT and CDR2 YENEEA. V gave up 3 bases and J gave up 2 bases; unmatched junction bases: 2. The CDR3 is made up of 14 amino acids. Here the CDR3 reads CASSLGLGQETQYF. The CDR3, as DNA: TGTGCCAGCAGCTTGGGACTAGGACAAGAGACCCAGTACTTC.

By share, this clone ranks as large. V gene TRBV11-3 combines with J gene TRBJ2-3; 8 bases match TRBD2. Germline V gene sequence: CDR1 SGHNT, CDR2 YENEEA. V shed 3 bases and J 7 bases; nucleotides not matched to a gene: 9. The CDR3 has 15 residues. CDR3 in amino acids: CASSLVSGDVYTQYF. The CDR3 bases are TGTGCCAGCAGCTTGGTTAGCGGGGACGTTTATACGCAGTATTTT. Supplemented by reference TRBV11-3 and TRBJ2-3, the full variable domain reads EAGVVQSPRYKIIEKKQPVAFWCNPISGHNTLYWYLQNLGQGPELLIRYENEEAVDDSQLPKDRFSAERLKGVDSTLKIQPAELGDSAVYLCASSLVSGDVYTQYFGPGTRLTVL.